A selection of T cell receptor beta chains follows, all from one sample in a study of OX40 agonist ivuxolimab in advanced cancers. The table came from immunoSEQ multiplex PCR; TCRdb's copy has only in-frame clones and leaves some out. The data contain around 20,000 clones, about 76% of them seen just once; the ten biggest clones take up about a quarter. This specimen consisted of CD4+ or CD8+ T cells sorted from blood, obtained in a trial of the OX40 agonist ivuxolimab. The receptors were gathered from an adult with an advanced solid tumor such as melanoma, head and neck, liver or kidney cancer. The CDR3 runs from the conserved cysteine through the conserved F or W. A D gene is named only where the DNA matches it firmly. Clone size appears in some rows only: once, few, many, or a class for an expanded clone.

j_call clone_size d_call v_call cdr3_nt cdr3_aa
TRBJ1-4 - TRBD1 TRBV10-2 TGCGCCAGCAGTGAAGGCAGGGGGGTGTCACTGTTTTTT CASSEGRGVSLFF
TRBJ2-1 - TRBD1 TRBV9 TGTGCCAGCAGCGTAGGGACAGGGTTATCCTACAATGAGCAGTTCTTC CASSVGTGLSYNEQFF
TRBJ1-2 - - TRBV7-8 TGTGCCAGCACCCTCGAGGGGACCAACTACTATGGCTACACCTTC CASTLEGTNYYGYTF
TRBJ2-7 - - TRBV2 TGTGCCAGCATGGGCTCCGACGAGCAGTACTTC CASMGSDEQYF
TRBJ1-1 once - TRBV27 TGTGCCAGCAGTTTGTTCGACCCTAACACTGAAGCTTTCTTT CASSLFDPNTEAFF
TRBJ2-5 - TRBD1 TRBV15 TGTGCCACCAGCATCACAGGGGGGGAGACCCAGTACTTC CATSITGGETQYF
TRBJ1-2 few TRBD1 TRBV5-1 TGCGCCAGCAGCCCGGGGACAGGGTATGGCTACACCTTC CASSPGTGYGYTF
TRBJ2-5 - - TRBV18 TGTGCCAGCTCACCTATAGGGGAAAGAGAGACCCAGTACTTC CASSPIGERETQYF
TRBJ1-2 - - TRBV19 TGTGCCAGTAGAGGGCCAGACGGGGGTGGCTACACCTTC CASRGPDGGGYTF
TRBJ1-1 - - TRBV28 TGTGCCAGCAGTCCGCGAGGGGGGGTTGAAGCTTTCTTT CASSPRGGVEAFF
TRBJ2-5 - TRBD2 TRBV6-6 TGTGCCAGCAGTTACGGTGGCGGGAGGAGGCAAGAGACCCAGTACTTC CASSYGGGRRQETQYF
TRBJ1-5 - TRBD1 TRBV28 TGTGCCAGCAGTTGGGACAGGGACGAAAGCAATCAGCCCCAGCATTTT CASSWDRDESNQPQHF
TRBJ2-7 - - TRBV28 TGTGCCAGCAGCCCGGGACTCCCCTCCAAGCAGTACTTC CASSPGLPSKQYF
TRBJ1-6 - - TRBV4-3 TGCGCCAGCAGCCAAGATCAGGGGCCTAATTCACCCCTCCACTTT CASSQDQGPNSPLHF
TRBJ1-1 - - TRBV4-1 TGCGCCAGCAGCCCGATGAAGGGTGGTGAGACTGAAGCTTTCTTT CASSPMKGGETEAFF
TRBJ2-1 - - TRBV6-6 TGTGCCAGCAGTTATCGGGCCCCCACATTTGGGAATGAGCAGTTCTTC CASSYRAPTFGNEQFF
TRBJ2-1 few - TRBV6-5 TGTGCCAGCAGTATAGCTCGAGGGCCCAGTGAGCAGTTCTTC CASSIARGPSEQFF
TRBJ2-2 - TRBD1 TRBV27 TGTGCCAGCAGTTTTTTCTCCGGGACAGGGAACACCGGGGAGCTGTTTTTT CASSFFSGTGNTGELFF
TRBJ2-3 - - TRBV14 TGTGCCAGCAGCCAAGTGGGGGCGAATACGCAGTATTTT CASSQVGANTQYF
TRBJ1-4 - - TRBV2 TGTGCCACCCAGCGGGGTCCAACTAATGAAAAACTGTTTTTT CATQRGPTNEKLFF
TRBJ1-4 - - TRBV9 TGTGCCAGCAGTCCCGTAGAGACAACTAATGAAAAACTGTTTTTT CASSPVETTNEKLFF
TRBJ2-7 - TRBD2 TRBV27 TGTGCCAGCAGTCCCGGGACTAGCGGGAGGAGCGAGCAGTACTTC CASSPGTSGRSEQYF
TRBJ1-4 - TRBD1 TRBV2 TGTGCCAGCAGGTGGGGACAGGGGCGCGAAAAACTGTTTTTT CASRWGQGREKLFF
TRBJ2-7 - TRBD1 TRBV19 TGTGCCAGTAGTTACGGGACAGGGGCGGACGAGCAGTACTTC CASSYGTGADEQYF
TRBJ2-1 few - TRBV6-5 TGTGCCAGCAGTTACGGTGGGGGCTTTGAGCAGTTCTTC CASSYGGGFEQFF
TRBJ1-5 - - TRBV6-5 TGTGCCAGCAGTTACCTTGGGGCAGGGGCCAATCAGCCCCAGCATTTT CASSYLGAGANQPQHF
TRBJ1-4 - - TRBV5-6 TGTGCCAGCAGCTTGGTGGGGTCCCTGGGGGAAAAACTGTTTTTT CASSLVGSLGEKLFF